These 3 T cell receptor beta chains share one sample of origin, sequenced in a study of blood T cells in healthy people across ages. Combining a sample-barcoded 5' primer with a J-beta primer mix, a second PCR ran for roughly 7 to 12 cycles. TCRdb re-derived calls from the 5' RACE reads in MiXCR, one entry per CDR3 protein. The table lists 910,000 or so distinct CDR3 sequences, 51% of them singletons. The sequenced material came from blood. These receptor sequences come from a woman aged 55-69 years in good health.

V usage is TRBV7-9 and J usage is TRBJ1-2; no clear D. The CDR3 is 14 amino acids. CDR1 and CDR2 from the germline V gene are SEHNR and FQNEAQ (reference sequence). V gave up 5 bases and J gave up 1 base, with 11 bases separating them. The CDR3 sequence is CASSRAEVNYGYTF. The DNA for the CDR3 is TGTGCCAGCAGCCGAGCGGAGGTTAACTATGGCTACACCTTC.

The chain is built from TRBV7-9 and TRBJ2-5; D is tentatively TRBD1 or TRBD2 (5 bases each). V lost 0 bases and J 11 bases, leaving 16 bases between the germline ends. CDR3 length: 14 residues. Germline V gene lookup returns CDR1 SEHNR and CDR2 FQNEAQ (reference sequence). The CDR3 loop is CASSLAGEGNEQYF. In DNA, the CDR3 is TGTGCCAGCAGCTTAGCGGGAGAGGGGAATGAGCAGTACTTC.

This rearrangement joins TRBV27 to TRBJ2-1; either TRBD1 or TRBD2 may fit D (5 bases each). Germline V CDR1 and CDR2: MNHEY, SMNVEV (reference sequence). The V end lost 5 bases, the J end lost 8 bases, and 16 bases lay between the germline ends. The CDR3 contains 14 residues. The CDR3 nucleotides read TGTGCCAGCAGTCTTCTGGGGCTAGCCCATGAGCAGTTCTTC. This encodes CASSLLGLAHEQFF.